This T cell receptor (beta chain) is drawn from a study of T cells in Graves' hyperthyroidism and ophthalmopathy. General observations from the study: With a median lead of about 6.9 months before onset, the model predicted ophthalmopathy.

Sample share makes this clonotype medium-sized. Its antigen is not identified. RNA transcripts yielded amplified TCR beta CDR3 regions. TCR CDR3 underwent first-round RT-PCR with the HTBI primer set. TCRdb reprocessed the multiplex PCR reads via MiXCR and lists one record per CDR3 protein. The sample includes around 35,000 distinct CDR3 sequences, 52% of them seen just once. Looked up from germline, CDR1 is ENHRY and CDR2 is SYGVKD. The V end lost 0 bases, the J end lost 8 bases, and 25 bases lay between the germline ends. The CDR3 loop spans 18 amino acids. Researchers barred patients who had uncontrolled infection, other autoimmune disease, pregnancy or lactation. Thyroid ultrasound, orbital computed tomography, clinical symptoms, and serum thyroxine and TRAb underpinned diagnoses.

The sequencing sample was made of blood. V usage is TRBV10-3 and J usage is TRBJ1-2; D is ambiguous. The receptor was derived from a woman between 40 and 55 years old with Graves' ophthalmopathy. This CDR3 is CAISESAGPVPRWNGYTF. As DNA, the CDR3 is TGTGCCATCAGTGAGTCAGCGGGCCCGGTCCCAAGGTGGAACGGCTACACCTTC.